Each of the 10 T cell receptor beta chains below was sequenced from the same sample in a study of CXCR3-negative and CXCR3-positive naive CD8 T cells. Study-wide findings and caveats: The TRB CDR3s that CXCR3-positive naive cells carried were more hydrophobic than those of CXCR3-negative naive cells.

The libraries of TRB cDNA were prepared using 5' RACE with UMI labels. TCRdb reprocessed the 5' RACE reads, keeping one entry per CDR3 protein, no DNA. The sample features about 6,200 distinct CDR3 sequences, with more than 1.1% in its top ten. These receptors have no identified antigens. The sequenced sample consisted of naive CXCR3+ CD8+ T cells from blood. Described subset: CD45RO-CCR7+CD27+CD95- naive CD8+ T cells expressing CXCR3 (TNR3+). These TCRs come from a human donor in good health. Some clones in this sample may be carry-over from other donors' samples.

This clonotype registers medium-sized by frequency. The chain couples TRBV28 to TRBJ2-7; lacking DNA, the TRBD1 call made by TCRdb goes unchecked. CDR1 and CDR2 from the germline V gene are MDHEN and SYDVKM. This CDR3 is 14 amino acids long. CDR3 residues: CASGTGDRGDEQYF.

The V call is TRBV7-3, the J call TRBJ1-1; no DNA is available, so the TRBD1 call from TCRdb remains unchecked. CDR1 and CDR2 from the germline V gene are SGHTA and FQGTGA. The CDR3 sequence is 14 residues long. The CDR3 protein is CASSFQTGNTEAFF.

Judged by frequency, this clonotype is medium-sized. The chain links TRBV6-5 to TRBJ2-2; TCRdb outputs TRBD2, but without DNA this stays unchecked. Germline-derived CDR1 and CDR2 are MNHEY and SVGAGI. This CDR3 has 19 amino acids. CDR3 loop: CASSYSRLLAGESTGELFF.

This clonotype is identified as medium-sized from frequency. The CDR3 region is CATTPGQGWYEQFF. This chain links TRBV28 with TRBJ2-1; the TCRdb D gene call, TRBD1, has no DNA to confirm it. The germline gives CDR1 MDHEN, CDR2 SYDVKM. This CDR3 comprises 14 residues.

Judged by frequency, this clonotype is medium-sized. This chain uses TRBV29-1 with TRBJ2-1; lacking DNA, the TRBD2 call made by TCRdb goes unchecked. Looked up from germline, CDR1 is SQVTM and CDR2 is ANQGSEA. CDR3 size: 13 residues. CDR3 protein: CSVLLAGVNEQFF.

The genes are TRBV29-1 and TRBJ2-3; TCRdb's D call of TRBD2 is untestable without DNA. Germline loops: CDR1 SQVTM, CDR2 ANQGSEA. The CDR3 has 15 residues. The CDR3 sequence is CSVSREGALGDTQYF.

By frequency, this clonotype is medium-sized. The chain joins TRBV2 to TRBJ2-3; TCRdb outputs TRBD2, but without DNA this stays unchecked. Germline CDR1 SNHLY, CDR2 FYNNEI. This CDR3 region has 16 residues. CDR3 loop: CASSGIAGETPTTQYF.

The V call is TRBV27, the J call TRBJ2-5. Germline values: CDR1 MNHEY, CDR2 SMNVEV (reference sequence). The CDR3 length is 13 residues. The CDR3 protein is CASSSDPQETQYF.

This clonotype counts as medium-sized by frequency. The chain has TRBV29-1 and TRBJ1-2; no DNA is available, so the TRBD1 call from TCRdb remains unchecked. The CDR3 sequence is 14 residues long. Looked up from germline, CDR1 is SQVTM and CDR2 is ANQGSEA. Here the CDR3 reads CSVEEELGAGGYTF.

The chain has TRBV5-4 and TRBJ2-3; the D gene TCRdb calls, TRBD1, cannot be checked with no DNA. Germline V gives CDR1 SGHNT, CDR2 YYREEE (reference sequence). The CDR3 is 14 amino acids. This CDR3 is CASSSPGSTDTQYF. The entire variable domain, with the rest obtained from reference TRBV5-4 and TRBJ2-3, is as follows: ETGVTQSPTHLIKTRGQQVTLRCSSQSGHNTVSWYQQALGQGPQFIFQYYREEENGRGNFPPRFSGLQFPNYSSELNVNALELDDSALYLCASSSPGSTDTQYFGPGTRLTVL.